This T cell receptor (beta chain) was retrieved from a study of technical replicates of blood from a handful of donors. Sequenced by immunoSEQ multiplex PCR; TCRdb stores in-frame clones only, minus some. Of 55,000 to 65,000 clones listed, 85% to 95% are singletons. The length of the CDR3 is 14 residues. Germline V gene data show CDR1 as SGHRS and CDR2 as YFSETQ. J lost 5 bases, V lost 2 bases, and 6 bases had no gene match. The sample was PBMCs. This TCR derives from a human donor in good health. Some clones in this sample may be carry-over from other donors' samples. The gene calls are TRBV5-1 and TRBJ2-5; 7 bases are a match to TRBD2. CDR3 protein: CASSFTGGRETQYF. The CDR3 DNA reads as TGCGCCAGCAGCTTTACGGGGGGACGGGAGACCCAGTACTTC.